The sequence of this T cell receptor (beta chain) was determined in a study of blood T cells in healthy people across ages. A second about 6 to 12 cycle PCR used barcoded and J-beta primers. TCRdb independently ran MiXCR on the 5' RACE reads; one entry per CDR3 protein. Among 1.5 million to 2 million distinct CDR3 sequences listed, around 36% were seen once. This clonotype was detected a few times. CDR1 is SGHRS, CDR2 YFSETQ, per germline. V was clipped by 0 bases and J by 7 bases, with 8 bases between them. The CDR3 consists of 13 residues. The J gene is TRBJ2-1, the V gene TRBV5-1; a weak D match, TRBD1 (6 bases). The TCR sequence derives from a woman aged 25-40 years in good health. Sequencing was performed on blood. The CDR3 region is CASSLATGNEQFF. The CDR3 bases are TGCGCCAGCAGCTTGGCCACAGGGAATGAGCAGTTCTTC. Full variable domain (missing parts from reference TRBV5-1 and TRBJ2-1): KAGVTQTPRYLIKTRGQQVTLSCSPISGHRSVSWYQQTPGQGLQFLFEYFSETQRNKGNFPGRFSGRQFSNSRSEMNVSTLELGDSALYLCASSLATGNEQFFGPGTRLTVL.